These T cell receptor beta chains were read from a single sample in a study of T-cell memory formation after mild COVID-19. MiXCR was run by TCRdb on the 5' RACE reads, yielding one entry per CDR3 protein. The sample contains about 350,000 distinct CDR3 sequences, around 20% of which appear only once. The sample consisted of PBMCs or a T cell subset sorted from them (not recorded which). The receptors shown here come from a young man who had mild COVID-19 (a few samples of this study predate the infection). Cell type and time point are not known. CDR3s include the opening cysteine and the closing phenylalanine or tryptophan. Fields, in order: D gene, V gene, clone size, J gene, CDR3 DNA, CDR3 protein. A D gene is named only where the DNA matches it firmly. Expanded clones get a size class; other rows say once, few or many, or leave the size out.

.	TRBV7-9	few	TRBJ2-7	TGTGCCAGCAGCTCCCAAACTTCCTACGAGCAGTACTTC	CASSSQTSYEQYF
.	TRBV29-1	few	TRBJ1-2	TGCAGCGTTGTGTATCAAGGGATTGGCTACACCTTC	CSVVYQGIGYTF
TRBD2	TRBV12-3/TRBV12-4	few	TRBJ2-5	TGTGCCAGCGGCCCTGGGACTAGCGGGGAAGAGACCCAGTACTTC	CASGPGTSGEETQYF
.	TRBV11-2	.	TRBJ2-3	TGTGCCAGCAGCTCCTGGGGGGCGGCCAACACAGATACGCAGTATTTT	CASSSWGAANTDTQYF
TRBD1	TRBV6-6	.	TRBJ2-1	TGTGCCAGCAGTGACAGGGGATTGGGAGAGCAGTTCTTC	CASSDRGLGEQFF
TRBD1	TRBV5-4	.	TRBJ2-7	TGTGCCAGCAGCGCCCGGGACAGCTACGAGCAGTACTTC	CASSARDSYEQYF
.	TRBV5-5	few	TRBJ1-2	TGTGCCAGCAGCCCGGGGGTAAACTATGGCTACACCTTC	CASSPGVNYGYTF
TRBD1	TRBV29-1	.	TRBJ2-5	TGCAGCGTTGCTAAGGGACAGGGTTTTTCAGAGACCCAGTACTTC	CSVAKGQGFSETQYF
.	TRBV27	.	TRBJ2-3	TGTGCCAGCAGTTTTGGGCCCCACACAGATACGCAGTATTTT	CASSFGPHTDTQYF
.	TRBV6-5	few	TRBJ2-6	TGTGCCAGCAGTTTCGACAGCTCTGGGGCCAACGTCCTGACTTTC	CASSFDSSGANVLTF
.	TRBV20-1	few	TRBJ2-1	TGCAGTGCTAGAGGAAGCCCAGGTGCAAACAATGAGCAGTTCTTC	CSARGSPGANNEQFF
TRBD2	TRBV20-1	many	TRBJ2-7	TGCAGTGCTAGTAGTCTAGCGGGGGGCTACGAGCAGTACTTC	CSASSLAGGYEQYF
TRBD1	TRBV12-3/TRBV12-4	few	TRBJ2-7	TGTGCCAGCAGTTTGACAGGGATTCCCTACGAGCAGTACTTC	CASSLTGIPYEQYF
.	TRBV3-1	.	TRBJ1-1	TGTGCCAGCAGCCAAGAGGAATACACTGAAGCTTTCTTT	CASSQEEYTEAFF
.	TRBV10-3	few	TRBJ1-3	TGTGCCATCAGTGAGAGACAGCCTAGCTCTGGAAACACCATATATTTT	CAISERQPSSGNTIYF
.	TRBV20-1	few	TRBJ2-1	TGCAGTGCTCGTGGACGGGCCGGTTCCTACAATGAGCAGTTCTTC	CSARGRAGSYNEQFF
.	TRBV5-1	.	TRBJ1-2	TGCGCCAGCATCCCACAGGGCGGCTATGGCTACACCTTC	CASIPQGGYGYTF
.	TRBV7-3	.	TRBJ1-1	TGTGCCAGCAGCTTCTCCGGTGGGATGGGCACTGAAGCTTTCTTT	CASSFSGGMGTEAFF
.	TRBV20-1	.	TRBJ1-1	TGCAGTGCTCCTCCCGTCTTGTTGAACACTGAAGCTTTCTTT	CSAPPVLLNTEAFF
.	TRBV19	.	TRBJ1-4	TGTGCCAGTAGGTCGGAGGCGGCGACAACTAATGAAAAACTGTTTTTT	CASRSEAATTNEKLFF
.	TRBV7-9	few	TRBJ2-3	TGTGCCAGCAGCCCAGGGCCTGGGGGAGATACGCAGTATTTT	CASSPGPGGDTQYF
.	TRBV3-1	.	TRBJ1-5	TGTGCCAGCAGCCAGATTGGGGGGGCTGGACAGCCCCAGCATTTT	CASSQIGGAGQPQHF
.	TRBV4-1	once	TRBJ2-6	TGCGCCAGCAGCCCTCCCTCCTCTGGGGCCAACGTCCTGACTTTC	CASSPPSSGANVLTF
.	TRBV5-1	.	TRBJ2-5	TGCGCCAGCCGGGCCTCCAACCTCCAAGAGACCCAGTACTTC	CASRASNLQETQYF
.	TRBV7-9	few	TRBJ2-1	TGTGCCAGCAGGCCCGAGGGGGGAGCCTACAATGAGCAGTTCTTC	CASRPEGGAYNEQFF
TRBD1	TRBV7-3	few	TRBJ2-2	TGTGCCAGCAGAGATACAGGGGCCGGGGAGCTGTTTTTT	CASRDTGAGELFF
.	TRBV18	.	TRBJ1-2	TGTGCCAGCTCACCAGAAGGGGAAGTTAACTATGGCTACACCTTC	CASSPEGEVNYGYTF
.	TRBV7-3	once	TRBJ1-6	TGTGCCAGCAGCCAGACAGGTTATAATTCACCCCTCCACTTT	CASSQTGYNSPLHF
.	TRBV7-2	few	TRBJ2-5	TGTGCCAGCAGCTTAGATATAGTCCAAGAGACCCAGTACTTC	CASSLDIVQETQYF
TRBD1	TRBV5-1	.	TRBJ2-2	TGCGCCAGCAGCCCCGGGACAGCCGTAAGAGGGAAGCTGTTTTTT	CASSPGTAVRGKLFF
TRBD1	TRBV27	few	TRBJ2-7	TGTGCCAGCAGATTCGACAGGGGGCTAGGGTTAGACGAGCAGTACTTC	CASRFDRGLGLDEQYF
.	TRBV27	.	TRBJ2-7	TGTGCCAGCAGTTTAAGCCCAGCTTACGAGCAGTACTTC	CASSLSPAYEQYF
.	TRBV20-1	few	TRBJ2-3	TGCAGTGCTAGGGCCCGGACCTCTAGCACAGATACGCAGTATTTT	CSARARTSSTDTQYF
TRBD1	TRBV7-9	few	TRBJ1-2	TGTGCCAGCAGCTTAGCTGGGACAGCGATCTTGTATGGCTACACCTTC	CASSLAGTAILYGYTF
TRBD1	TRBV5-1	.	TRBJ2-3	TGCGCCAGCAGCTTCGGGACAGGGTCAGATACGCAGTATTTT	CASSFGTGSDTQYF
TRBD1	TRBV6-1	few	TRBJ2-3	TGTGCCAGCAGTACAGGGGCCAGAACAGATACGCAGTATTTT	CASSTGARTDTQYF
.	TRBV7-9	few	TRBJ1-1	TGTGCCAGCAGGTTTCACGACGACCCCCGGGGTAACACTGAAGCTTTCTTT	CASRFHDDPRGNTEAFF
TRBD2	TRBV7-2	few	TRBJ2-7	TGTGCCAGCAGCTGGAAGACTAGCGGACCTCTCGAGCAGTACTTC	CASSWKTSGPLEQYF
.	TRBV5-1	.	TRBJ1-6	TGCGCCAGCAGCTTGTTGGGTCCTTCACCCCTCCACTTT	CASSLLGPSPLHF
.	TRBV28	few	TRBJ1-5	TGTGCCAGCAGTTTATTAGGGGAAGGGCCCCAGCATTTT	CASSLLGEGPQHF
.	TRBV20-1	few	TRBJ2-3	TGCAGTGGGGGCCGATGGGATACGCAGTATTTT	CSGGRWDTQYF
.	TRBV19	.	TRBJ1-1	TGTGCCAGTAAATCCGGGGTGATGATCACTGAAGCTTTCTTT	CASKSGVMITEAFF
.	TRBV5-6	.	TRBJ1-2	TGTGCCAGCAGCTTGCCAGGGGAGGGTTACTATGGCTACACCTTC	CASSLPGEGYYGYTF
.	TRBV5-1	.	TRBJ2-6	TGCGCCAGCCAAACTCAGGGGGCCAACGTCCTGACTTTC	CASQTQGANVLTF
.	TRBV12-3/TRBV12-4	few	TRBJ1-2	TGTGCCAGCAGGGACGGACTGTATGGCTACACCTTC	CASRDGLYGYTF
TRBD2	TRBV3-1	few	TRBJ2-5	TGTGCCAGCAGCATAGCGGGGGCAGAGACCCAGTACTTC	CASSIAGAETQYF
.	TRBV6-5	few	TRBJ1-1	TGTGCCAGCAGTTACTCCTTTCTTCAGGGAACTGAAGCTTTCTTT	CASSYSFLQGTEAFF
.	TRBV4-1	.	TRBJ1-1	TGCGCCAGCAGTCAGGGAAAGGGGTTTTCTGAAGCTTTCTTT	CASSQGKGFSEAFF
.	TRBV6-5	few	TRBJ2-2	TGTGCCAGCAGTTTTTTTTCCGGGGAGCTGTTTTTT	CASSFFSGELFF
.	TRBV29-1	few	TRBJ1-3	TGCAGTGCGCAGGGAACGGGAAACACCATATATTTT	CSAQGTGNTIYF
TRBD2	TRBV24-1	.	TRBJ2-1	TGTGCCGCGGGCGGGGGGATCTCCTACAATGAGCAGTTCTTC	CAAGGGISYNEQFF
TRBD2	TRBV7-9	many	TRBJ2-1	TGTGCCAGCAGCTTAGCCTCTAGCGGGGAGCAGTTCTTC	CASSLASSGEQFF
.	TRBV7-9	.	TRBJ2-1	TGTGCCAGCAGCGACTCACCGGGACTCAGCTCCTACAATGAGCAGTTCTTC	CASSDSPGLSSYNEQFF
.	TRBV5-1	.	TRBJ2-4	TGCGCCAGCAGCTTGGAGTCAGTAGCCAAAAACATTCAGTACTTC	CASSLESVAKNIQYF
TRBD1	TRBV7-2	.	TRBJ1-1	TGTGCCAGCAGCTTCCTGGGACAGGCGAACACTGAAGCTTTCTTT	CASSFLGQANTEAFF
TRBD2	TRBV19	.	TRBJ2-1	TGTGCCAGTGGTTTGGCCGGAGCGGGGGTGCTCGTGGGGGAGCAGTTCTTC	CASGLAGAGVLVGEQFF
TRBD1	TRBV10-2	.	TRBJ2-5	TGCGCCAGCGAACCGGGACAGGCGGAGACCCAGTACTTC	CASEPGQAETQYF